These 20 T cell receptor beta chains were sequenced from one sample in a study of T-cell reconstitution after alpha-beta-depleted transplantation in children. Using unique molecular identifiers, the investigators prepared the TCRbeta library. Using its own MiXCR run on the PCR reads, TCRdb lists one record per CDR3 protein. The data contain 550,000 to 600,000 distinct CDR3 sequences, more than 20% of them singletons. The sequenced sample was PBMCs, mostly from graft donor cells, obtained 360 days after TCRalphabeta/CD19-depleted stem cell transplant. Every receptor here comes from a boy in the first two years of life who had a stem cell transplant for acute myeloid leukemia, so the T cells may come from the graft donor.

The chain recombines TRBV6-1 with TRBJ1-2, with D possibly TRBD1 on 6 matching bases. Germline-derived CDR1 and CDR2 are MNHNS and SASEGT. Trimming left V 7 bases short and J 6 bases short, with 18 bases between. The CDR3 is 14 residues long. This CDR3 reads CASTPTGPGNGYTF. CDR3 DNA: TGTGCCAGCACCCCCACAGGGCCCGGGAATGGCTACACCTTC.

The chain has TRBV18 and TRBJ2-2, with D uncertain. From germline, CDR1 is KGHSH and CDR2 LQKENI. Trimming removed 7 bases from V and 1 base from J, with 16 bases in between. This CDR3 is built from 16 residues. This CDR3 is CASLLKQIMNTGELFF. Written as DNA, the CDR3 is TGTGCCAGCTTACTAAAACAGATAATGAACACCGGGGAGCTGTTTTTT.

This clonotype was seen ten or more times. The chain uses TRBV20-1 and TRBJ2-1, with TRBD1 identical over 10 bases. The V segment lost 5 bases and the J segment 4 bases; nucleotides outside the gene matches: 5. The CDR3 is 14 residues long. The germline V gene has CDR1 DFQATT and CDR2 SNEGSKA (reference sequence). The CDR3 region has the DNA TGCAGTGCTGAGGACAGGGGGGCTTACAATGAGCAGTTCTTC. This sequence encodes CSAEDRGAYNEQFF.

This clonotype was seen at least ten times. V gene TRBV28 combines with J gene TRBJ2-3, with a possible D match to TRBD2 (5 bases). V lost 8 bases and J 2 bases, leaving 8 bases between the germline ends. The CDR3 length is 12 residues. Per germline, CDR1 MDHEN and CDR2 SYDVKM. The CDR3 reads CASGEFTDTQYF. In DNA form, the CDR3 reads TGTGCCAGCGGGGAGTTCACAGATACGCAGTATTTT.

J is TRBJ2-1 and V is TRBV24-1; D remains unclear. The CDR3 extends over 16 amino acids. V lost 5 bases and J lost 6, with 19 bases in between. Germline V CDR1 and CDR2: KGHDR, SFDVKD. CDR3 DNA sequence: TGTGCCACCAGTGTTGGCCGCCTCAAACCCACCAATGAGCAGTTCTTC. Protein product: CATSVGRLKPTNEQFF.

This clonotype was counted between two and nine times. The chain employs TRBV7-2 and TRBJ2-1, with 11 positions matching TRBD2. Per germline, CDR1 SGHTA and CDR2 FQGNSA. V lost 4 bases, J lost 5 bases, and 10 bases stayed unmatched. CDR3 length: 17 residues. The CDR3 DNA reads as TGTGCCAGCAGCTGGGGAATTAGCGGGGGGGCGGACAATGAGCAGTTCTTC. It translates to CASSWGISGGADNEQFF.

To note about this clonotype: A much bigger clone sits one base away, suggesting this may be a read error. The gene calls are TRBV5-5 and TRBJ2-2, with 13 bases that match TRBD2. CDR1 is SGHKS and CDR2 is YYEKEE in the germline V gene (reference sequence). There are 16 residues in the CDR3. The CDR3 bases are TGTGCCATCAGCCTCGGACTAGCGGGGGATCCCGGGGAGCTGTTTTTT. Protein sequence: CAISLGLAGDPGELFF.

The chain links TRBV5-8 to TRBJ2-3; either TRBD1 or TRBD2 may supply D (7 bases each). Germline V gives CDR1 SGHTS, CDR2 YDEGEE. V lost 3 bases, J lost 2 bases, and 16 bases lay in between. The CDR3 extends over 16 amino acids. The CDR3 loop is CASSSHTGDYTDTQYF. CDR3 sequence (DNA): TGTGCCAGCAGCTCACATACAGGGGACTACACAGATACGCAGTATTTT.

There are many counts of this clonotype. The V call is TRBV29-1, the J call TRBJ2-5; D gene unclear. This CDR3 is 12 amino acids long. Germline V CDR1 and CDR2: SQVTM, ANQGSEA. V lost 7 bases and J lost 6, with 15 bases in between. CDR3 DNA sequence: TGCAGCGGTGACTGGGATCTCAAGACCCAGTACTTC. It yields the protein CSGDWDLKTQYF.

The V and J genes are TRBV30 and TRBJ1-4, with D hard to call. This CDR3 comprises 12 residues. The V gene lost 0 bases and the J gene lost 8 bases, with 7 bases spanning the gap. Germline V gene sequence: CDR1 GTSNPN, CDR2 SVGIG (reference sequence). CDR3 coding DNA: TGTGCCTGGAGTGTACATGAGGAAAAACTGTTTTTT. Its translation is CAWSVHEEKLFF.

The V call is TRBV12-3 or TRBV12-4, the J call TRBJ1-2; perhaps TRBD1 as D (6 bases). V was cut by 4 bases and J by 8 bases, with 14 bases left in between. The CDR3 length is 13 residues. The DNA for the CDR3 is TGTGCCAGCAGTTCCCGACAGGTTGGAGGCTACACCTTC. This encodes CASSSRQVGGYTF.

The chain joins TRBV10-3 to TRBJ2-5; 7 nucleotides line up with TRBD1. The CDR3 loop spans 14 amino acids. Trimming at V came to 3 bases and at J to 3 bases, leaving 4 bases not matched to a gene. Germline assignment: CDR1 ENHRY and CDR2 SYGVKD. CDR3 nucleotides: TGTGCCATCAGTGAAGTCGGGACAGAAGAGACCCAGTACTTC. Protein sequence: CAISEVGTEETQYF.

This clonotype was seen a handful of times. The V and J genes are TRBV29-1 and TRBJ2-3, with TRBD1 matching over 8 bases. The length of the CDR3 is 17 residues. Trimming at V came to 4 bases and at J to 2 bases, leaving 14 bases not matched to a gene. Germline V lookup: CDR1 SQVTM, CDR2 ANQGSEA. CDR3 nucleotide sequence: TGCAGCGTTGGACCGTCTCAGGGGGCGGTGATCACAGATACGCAGTATTTT. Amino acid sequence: CSVGPSQGAVITDTQYF.

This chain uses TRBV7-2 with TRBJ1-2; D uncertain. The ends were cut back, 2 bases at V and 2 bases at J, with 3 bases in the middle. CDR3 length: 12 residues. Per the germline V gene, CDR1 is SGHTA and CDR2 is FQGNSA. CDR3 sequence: CASSLKNYGYTF. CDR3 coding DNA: TGTGCCAGCAGCTTAAAGAACTATGGCTACACCTTC.

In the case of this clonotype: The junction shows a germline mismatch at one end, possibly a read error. This chain's CDR3 is CCARFQETSGGYNEQFF. CDR3 nucleotide sequence: TGCTGTGCTAGATTCCAAGAGACTAGCGGGGGCTACAATGAGCAGTTCTTC. J is TRBJ2-1 and V is TRBV20-1; 12 nucleotides align to TRBD2. The CDR3 has 17 residues. CDR1 DFQATT and CDR2 SNEGSKA come from the germline V gene (reference sequence).

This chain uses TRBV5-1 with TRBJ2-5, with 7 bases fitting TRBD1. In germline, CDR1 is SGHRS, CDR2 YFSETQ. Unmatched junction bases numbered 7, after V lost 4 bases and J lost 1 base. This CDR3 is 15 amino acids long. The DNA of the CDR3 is TGCGCCAGCAGCGGACAAGGGGACAGCCAAGAGACCCAGTACTTC. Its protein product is CASSGQGDSQETQYF.

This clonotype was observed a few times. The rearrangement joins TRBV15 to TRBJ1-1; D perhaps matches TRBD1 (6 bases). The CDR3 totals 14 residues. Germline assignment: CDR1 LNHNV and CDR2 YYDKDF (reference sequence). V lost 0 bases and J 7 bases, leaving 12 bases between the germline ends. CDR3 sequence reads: CATSRDRGGLEAFF. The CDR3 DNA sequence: TGTGCCACCAGCAGAGATCGTGGGGGGCTTGAAGCTTTCTTT.

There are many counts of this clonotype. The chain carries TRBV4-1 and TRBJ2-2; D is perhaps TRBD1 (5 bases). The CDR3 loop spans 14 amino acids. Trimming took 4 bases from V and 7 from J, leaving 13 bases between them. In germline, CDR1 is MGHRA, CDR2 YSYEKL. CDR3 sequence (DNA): TGCGCCAGCAGCCCTGCAGGGTTTGGCGGGGAGCTGTTTTTT. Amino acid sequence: CASSPAGFGGELFF.

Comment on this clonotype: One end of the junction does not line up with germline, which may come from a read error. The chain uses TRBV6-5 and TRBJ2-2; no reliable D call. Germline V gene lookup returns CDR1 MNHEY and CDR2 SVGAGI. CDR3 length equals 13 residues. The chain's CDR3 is CASSYSELGELFF. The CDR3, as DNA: TGTGCCAGCAGCTACTCCGAACTCGGGGAGCTGTTTTTT.

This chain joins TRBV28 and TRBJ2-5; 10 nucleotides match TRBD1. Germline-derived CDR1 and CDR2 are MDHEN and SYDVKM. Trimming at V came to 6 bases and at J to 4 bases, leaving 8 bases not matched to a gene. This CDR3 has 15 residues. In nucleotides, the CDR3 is TGTGCCAGCAGCATGACAGGGACAGGGGTAGAGACCCAGTACTTC. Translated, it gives CASSMTGTGVETQYF.